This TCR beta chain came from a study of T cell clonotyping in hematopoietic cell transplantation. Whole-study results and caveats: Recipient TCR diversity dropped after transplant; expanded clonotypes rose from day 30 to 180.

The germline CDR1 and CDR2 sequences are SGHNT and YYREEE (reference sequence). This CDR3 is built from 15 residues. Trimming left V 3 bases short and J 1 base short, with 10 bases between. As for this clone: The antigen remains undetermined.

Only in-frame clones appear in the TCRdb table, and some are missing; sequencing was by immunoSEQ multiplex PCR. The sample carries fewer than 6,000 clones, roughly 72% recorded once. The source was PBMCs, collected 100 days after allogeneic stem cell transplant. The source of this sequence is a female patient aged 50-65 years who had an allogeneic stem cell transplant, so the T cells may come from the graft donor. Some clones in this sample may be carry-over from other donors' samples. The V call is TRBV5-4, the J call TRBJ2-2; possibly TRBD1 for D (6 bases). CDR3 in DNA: TGTGCCAGCAGCTCTACAGGGTGGAACACCGGGGAGCTGTTTTTT. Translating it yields CASSSTGWNTGELFF.